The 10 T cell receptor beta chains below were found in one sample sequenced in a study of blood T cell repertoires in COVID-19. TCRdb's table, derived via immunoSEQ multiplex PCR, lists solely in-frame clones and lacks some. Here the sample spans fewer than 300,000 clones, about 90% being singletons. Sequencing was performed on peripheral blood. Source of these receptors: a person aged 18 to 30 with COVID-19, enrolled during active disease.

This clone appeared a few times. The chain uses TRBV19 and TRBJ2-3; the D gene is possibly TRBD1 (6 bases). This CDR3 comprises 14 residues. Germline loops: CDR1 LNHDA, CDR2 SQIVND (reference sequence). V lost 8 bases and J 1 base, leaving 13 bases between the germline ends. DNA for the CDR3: TGTGCCAGTGGCCCAGGGGTCCGCACAGATACGCAGTATTTT. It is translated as CASGPGVRTDTQYF.

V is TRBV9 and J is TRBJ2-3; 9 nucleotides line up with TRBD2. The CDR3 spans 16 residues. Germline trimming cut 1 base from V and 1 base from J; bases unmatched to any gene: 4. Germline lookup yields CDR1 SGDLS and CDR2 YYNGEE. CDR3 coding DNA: TGTGCCAGCAGCGTAACTAGCGGGTCGGGCACAGATACGCAGTATTTT. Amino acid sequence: CASSVTSGSGTDTQYF.

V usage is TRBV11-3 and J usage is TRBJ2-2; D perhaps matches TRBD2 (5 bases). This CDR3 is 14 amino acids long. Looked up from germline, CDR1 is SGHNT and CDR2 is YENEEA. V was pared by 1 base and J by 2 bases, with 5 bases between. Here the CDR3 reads CASSLGTNTGELFF. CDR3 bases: TGTGCCAGCAGCTTAGGGACTAACACCGGGGAGCTGTTTTTT.

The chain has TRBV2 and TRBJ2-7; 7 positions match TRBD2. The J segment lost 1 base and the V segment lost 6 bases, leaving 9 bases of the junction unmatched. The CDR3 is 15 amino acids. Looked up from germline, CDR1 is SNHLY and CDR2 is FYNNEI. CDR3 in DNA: TGTGCCAGCAGGGAGGATAGCGGGTCTTCCTACGAGCAGTACTTC. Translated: CASREDSGSSYEQYF.

The CDR3 protein is CASAPGTGYEQYF. In nucleotides, the CDR3 is TGCGCCAGCGCCCCGGGTACCGGCTACGAGCAGTACTTC. The genes are TRBV5-1 and TRBJ2-7; D is unresolved. Trimming pared 7 bases from V and 3 bases from J, leaving 14 bases between. In germline, CDR1 is SGHRS, CDR2 YFSETQ. The CDR3 totals 13 residues.

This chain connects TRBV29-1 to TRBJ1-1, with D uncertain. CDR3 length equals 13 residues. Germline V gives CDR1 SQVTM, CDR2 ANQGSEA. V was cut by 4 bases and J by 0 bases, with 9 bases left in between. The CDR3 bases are TGCAGCGTTGGTGGGAGCGTGAACACTGAAGCTTTCTTT. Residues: CSVGGSVNTEAFF. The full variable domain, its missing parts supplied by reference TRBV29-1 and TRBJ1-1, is SAVISQKPSRDICQRGTSLTIQCQVDSQVTMMFWYRQQPGQSLTLIATANQGSEATYESGFVIDKFPISRPNLTFSTLTVSNMSPEDSSIYLCSVGGSVNTEAFFGQGTRLTVV.

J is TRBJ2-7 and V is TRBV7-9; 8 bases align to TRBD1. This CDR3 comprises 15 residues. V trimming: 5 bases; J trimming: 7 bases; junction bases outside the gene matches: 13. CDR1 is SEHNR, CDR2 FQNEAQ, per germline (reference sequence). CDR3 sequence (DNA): TGTGCCAGCAGCCCCTCCGGGCACAGGGGGAGGGAGCAGTACTTC. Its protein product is CASSPSGHRGREQYF.

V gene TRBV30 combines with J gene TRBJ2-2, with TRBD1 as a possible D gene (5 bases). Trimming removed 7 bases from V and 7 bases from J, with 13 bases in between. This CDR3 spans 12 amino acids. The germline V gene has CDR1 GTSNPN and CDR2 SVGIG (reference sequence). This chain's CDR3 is CALRWGLGELFF. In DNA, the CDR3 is TGTGCCTTAAGATGGGGCCTCGGGGAGCTGTTTTTT.

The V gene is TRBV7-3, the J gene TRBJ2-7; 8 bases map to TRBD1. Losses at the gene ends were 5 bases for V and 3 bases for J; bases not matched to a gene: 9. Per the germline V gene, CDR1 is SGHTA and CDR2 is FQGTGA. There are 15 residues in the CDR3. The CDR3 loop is CASSRGQGPIYEQYF. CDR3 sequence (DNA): TGTGCCAGCAGCCGAGGACAGGGTCCGATCTACGAGCAGTACTTC. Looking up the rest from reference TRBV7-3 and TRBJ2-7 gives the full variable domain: GAGVSQTPSNKVTEKGKYVELRCDPISGHTALYWYRQSLGQGPEFLIYFQGTGAADDSGLPNDRFFAVRPEGSVSTLKIQRTERGDSAVYLCASSRGQGPIYEQYFGPGTRLTVT.

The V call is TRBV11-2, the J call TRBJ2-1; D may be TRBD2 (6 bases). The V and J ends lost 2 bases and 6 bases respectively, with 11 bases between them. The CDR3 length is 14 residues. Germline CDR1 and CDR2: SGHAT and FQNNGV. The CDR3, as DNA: TGTGCCAGCAGCTTAACCGGGAGCCCCAATGAGCAGTTCTTC. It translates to CASSLTGSPNEQFF.